This T cell receptor (beta chain) was retrieved from a study of low-dose radiotherapy and immunotherapy resistance in tumors. Across the study: The 200 mg/m2 dose of intravenous cyclophosphamide was given every two weeks, one day before radiation and immunotherapy.

The CDR3 loop spans 14 amino acids. Trimming at V came to 3 bases and at J to 2 bases, leaving 1 base not matched to a gene. There are many counts of this clonotype. TRAV and TRBV primers primed cDNA for both TCRalpha and TCRbeta. With a constant-region primer and a V-primer adapter, TCRs were subjected to 20 to 25 PCR cycles of amplification. Isolated mRNA was amplified by in vitro transcription. TCRdb passed the reads through MiXCR, listing each CDR3 protein once. The table records under 90,000 distinct CDR3 sequences, around a sixth of them present only once. Time point reported: after trial treatment. Treatment here: LDRT plus nivolumab, ipilimumab, low-dose cyclophosphamide and aspirin (RACIN trial). Treatment combined nivolumab, ipilimumab, aspirin, low-dose cyclophosphamide and low-dose radiotherapy in a dose-escalation trial.

This sample comprised PBMCs, obtained after low-dose radiotherapy plus immunotherapy. The V and J genes are TRBV12-3 or TRBV12-4 and TRBJ1-5; TRBD1 matches at 7 bases. This TCR derives from a male donor with prostate cancer. CDR3 nucleotides: TGTGCCAGCAGTTTCACAGGGGGCAATCAGCCCCAGCATTTT. It yields the protein CASSFTGGNQPQHF.